This T cell receptor beta chain comes out of a study of T-cell reconstitution after alpha-beta-depleted transplantation in children. At least ten counts were recorded for this clonotype. Unique molecular identifiers were incorporated into the prepared TCRbeta library. TCRdb re-called the PCR reads with MiXCR, one entry per CDR3 protein. The data hold about 300,000 distinct CDR3 sequences, with 10% observed a single time. Germline loops: CDR1 SGHRS, CDR2 YFSETQ. With 1 base removed from V and 6 bases from J, the gap between germline ends came to 5 bases. The CDR3 runs 11 residues. Sequenced here: PBMCs, sampled before TCRalphabeta/CD19-depleted stem cell transplant. This TCR derives from a boy under three years old with acute myeloid leukemia, due to receive a stem cell transplant. The chain couples TRBV5-1 to TRBJ2-7, with no clear D. The CDR3 spells CASSLSREQYF. In DNA form, the CDR3 reads TGCGCCAGCAGCTTGTCTCGCGAGCAGTACTTC.